A selection of T cell receptor beta chains follows, all from one sample in a study of T cell changes during pregnancy in multiple sclerosis. Measured with immunoSEQ multiplex PCR; TCRdb has only the in-frame clones, and not every one. The sample holds fewer than 85,000 clones, approximately 91% seen once. The sample was peripheral blood, taken before pregnancy. These TCRs come from a female donor with multiple sclerosis, enrolled in a pregnancy study. CDR3s include the opening cysteine and the closing phenylalanine or tryptophan. The D gene is left open where the match is weak. Rows may omit the clone size; those that give it use once, few, many or a size class.

j_gene	v_gene	d_gene	abundance	CDR3aa	CDR3nt
TRBJ2-2	TRBV9	-	-	CASSVLGQGPGELFF	TGTGCCAGCAGCGTACTGGGGCAGGGTCCCGGGGAGCTGTTTTTT
TRBJ1-2	TRBV7-8	TRBD1	-	CASSPSTGTGDGYTF	TGTGCCAGCAGCCCGAGTACTGGGACAGGGGATGGCTACACCTTC
TRBJ1-5	TRBV11-2	-	-	CASSHDGLNQPQHF	TGTGCCAGCAGCCACGACGGACTCAATCAGCCCCAGCATTTT
TRBJ2-3	TRBV7-8	-	-	CASSLLASAPGDTQYF	TGTGCCAGCAGCTTATTGGCGAGCGCCCCGGGAGATACGCAGTATTTT
TRBJ2-7	TRBV11-2	-	-	CASSLVAGTLTYEQYF	TGTGCCAGCAGCTTAGTTGCTGGGACATTGACCTACGAGCAGTACTTC
TRBJ1-4	TRBV14	-	-	CASSQARVRGLNEKLFF	TGTGCCAGCAGCCAAGCAAGGGTTAGGGGATTGAATGAAAAACTGTTTTTT
TRBJ2-1	TRBV6-5	TRBD1	-	CASRPPTGGNEQFF	TGTGCCAGCAGACCGCCGACAGGGGGCAATGAGCAGTTCTTC
TRBJ2-3	TRBV7-3	TRBD2	-	CASSERGGLEGADTQYF	TGTGCCAGCAGTGAGCGGGGGGGCCTTGAGGGGGCAGATACGCAGTATTTT
TRBJ2-3	TRBV30	-	-	CAWSTPTGGRTDTQYF	TGTGCCTGGAGCACCCCCACCGGGGGTCGCACAGATACGCAGTATTTT
TRBJ2-5	TRBV30	-	-	CAWSVGLRETQYF	TGTGCCTGGAGTGTCGGGTTACGGGAGACCCAGTACTTC
TRBJ2-1	TRBV4-3	TRBD1	-	CASSPGDRDYNEQFF	TGCGCCAGCAGCCCTGGGGACAGGGACTACAATGAGCAGTTCTTC
TRBJ1-6	TRBV18	TRBD1	-	CASSPFPRGGQTSSYNSPLHF	TGTGCCAGCTCACCATTTCCCCGGGGGGGACAGACGAGCTCCTATAATTCACCCCTCCACTTT
TRBJ1-2	TRBV9	-	few	CASSVSRSNYGYTF	TGTGCCAGCAGCGTATCTAGGAGTAACTATGGCTACACCTTC
TRBJ2-5	TRBV5-1	TRBD1	-	CASSVDRARGETQYF	TGCGCCAGCAGTGTTGACAGGGCTAGGGGGGAGACCCAGTACTTC